This TCR beta chain derives from a study of T cells in Graves' hyperthyroidism and ophthalmopathy. In this sample, this clonotype turned up many times. Its matching antigen is unknown. Points from the study as a whole: From stable hyperthyroidism, ophthalmopathy was set apart by a 13 V-J model.

Stability of Graves' hyperthyroidism was defined as absent ophthalmopathy progression within 18 months. It was RNA transcripts that yielded the amplified TCR beta CDR3 regions. Primed by the HTBI set, a first-round RT-PCR was run on the TCR CDR3. TCRdb reprocessed the multiplex PCR reads via MiXCR and lists one record per CDR3 protein. The sample includes about 420,000 distinct CDR3 sequences, approximately 15% of them seen just once. Germline values: CDR1 MDHEN, CDR2 SYDVKM. This CDR3 comprises 14 residues. V trimming: 4 bases; J trimming: 6 bases; junction bases outside the gene matches: 9. Material for sequencing was blood. The clonotype was recovered from a young woman with Graves' hyperthyroidism. V gene TRBV28 combines with J gene TRBJ2-7; TRBD2 matches at 7 bases. Written as DNA, the CDR3 is TGTGCCAGCAGTTCTGGGGGAGGGCCGGGCGAGCAGTACTTC. It translates to CASSSGGGPGEQYF. Drawing the rest from reference TRBV28 and TRBJ2-7, the complete variable domain is DVKVTQSSRYLVKRTGEKVFLECVQDMDHENMFWYRQDPGLGLRLIYFSYDVKMKEKGDIPEGYSVSREKKERFSLILESASTNQTSMYLCASSSGGGPGEQYFGPGTRLTVT.